This TCR beta chain was identified in a study of T cells in Graves' hyperthyroidism and ophthalmopathy (dated by TCRdb to about 2019). Context from the whole study: Peripheral blood samples were taken at the time of initial diagnosis, prior to any treatment. To identify distinguishing TCR V-J signatures, a discovery cohort of 90 to 100 patients was used, comprising 40 to 45 with Graves' ophthalmopathy and around 60 with stable Graves' hyperthyroidism. Prospective prediction of ophthalmopathy was tested in an independent validation cohort of 18 to 20 hyperthyroidism patients and around 16 patients who later progressed to ophthalmopathy. The roughly 90 discovery patients were divided at random into training and test sets in a 7:3 ratio. In addition, the study compared T-cell repertoires in thyroid tissue and in blood from six Graves' hyperthyroidism patients. After sampling, hyperthyroidism patients received methimazole starting at 30 mg daily, and ophthalmopathy patients received high-dose intravenous methylprednisolone. The paper describes TCR Vbeta CDR3 sequencing of 135 peripheral blood samples, made up of fewer than 50 ophthalmopathy patients, over 70 hyperthyroidism patients and roughly 17 progressor patients. The paper as a whole reports these results and caveats: Sample size was not statistically predetermined, and blinding of investigators to group allocation was not performed. In validation, the model predicted progression to ophthalmopathy with 55% to 71% sensitivity and less than 80% specificity, a median of approximately 6.5 months before onset. Blood samples also contained most of the expanded thyroid clonotypes (frequency above 0.001), which suggests that blood repertoires may reflect thyroid immune responses. In cross-validation, a model built on a 13 V-J signature told ophthalmopathy apart from stable hyperthyroidism with about 90% sensitivity and around 81% specificity, and in testing the same model reached 80%/75%.

Stable Graves' hyperthyroidism was defined as no progression to ophthalmopathy during 18 months of follow-up. The hyperthyroidism patients were between 18 and 65 years old and newly diagnosed, with a disease duration of less than 2 months. Patients with uncontrolled infections, other autoimmune diseases, pregnancy or lactation were excluded. Diagnoses were based on clinical symptoms, serum thyroxine and TRAb, thyroid ultrasound and orbital computed tomography. PBMCs were isolated from more than 8 ml of fresh peripheral blood by Ficoll-Paque density gradient centrifugation. Total RNA was extracted with Trizol reagent, and quality was checked on an Agilent 2100 Bioanalyzer. The CDR3 runs 13 amino acids, cysteine and phenylalanine included. CDR3 DNA only is kept here, 39 bases in frame from base 1. V loses 3 bases at its end and J loses 9 bases; junction bases beyond the gene matches: 6. CDR1 and CDR2 are drawn from the germline V gene: SGHRS, YFSETQ.

Amplification of TCR beta CDR3 regions was carried out from RNA transcripts. For the first round of RT-PCR on the TCR CDR3, the HTBI primer set was used together with the Qiagen OneStep RT-PCR kit. Libraries were constructed in a second round of multiplex PCR, after which size selection and purification were performed. Paired-end sequencing of the libraries was performed with 100 bp reads on an Illumina HiSeq2000. The authors' pipeline ran thus. SOAPnuke was used to process the raw data, with reads discarded if the reads contained adapters or uncalled bases, had a mean Phred below 15, or lacked an exact constant-primer or identifier match. High-quality paired reads were merged using COPE v1.2.5, and each unique nucleotide sequence was defined as a clonotype. MiTCR v1.1 was used to align clonotypes to the IMGT TRBV, TRBD and TRBJ reference segments. Analysis was restricted to V-J combinations with a frequency above 0.0001, which covered roughly 99% of repertoires. A TCS score was defined as the ratio between F50 (clonal expansion) and ExV (chaos), using BLOSUM62-based TCRdist between CDR3 peptides within each V-J. Welch's t-statistics and random forest reduced around 550 V-J features to 13, which were used in a naive Bayes classifier (R e1071). TCRdb took the public reads, trimmed them with fastp at Q25, ran MiXCR for clone calling and kept in-frame beta chains. Rows merge per CDR3 protein into single entries with the most common DNA and genes. The V and J calls, along with clone size, are taken from TCRdb and not from the paper's own processing. The sample has roughly 380,000 distinct CDR3 sequences on record, over 11% of them singletons. In total, the top ten clones hold approximately 11% of the sample.

For this clonotype: No cognate antigen has been identified for it. Per-base quality was not reported, and no clone a single base away is much larger than it.

This sequence was found in a woman aged 60-75 years with Graves' hyperthyroidism. The V gene is TRBV5-1 and the J gene is TRBJ1-2; 9 central nucleotides agree with TRBD1. The sequencing sample was made of blood. The CDR3 here reads CASSYRQGDSYTF. Here is the DNA: TGCGCCAGCAGCTATAGACAGGGGGATAGCTACACCTTC.